The T cell receptor beta chain described here comes from a study of glioma-infiltrating T cells after dendritic cell vaccination. Study-level information: At biweekly intervals, patients got three intradermal dendritic cell vaccine injections.

Primers: 60 V beta forward and 13 J beta reverse. The data were produced by immunoSEQ multiplex PCR, yet TCRdb's version contains in-frame clones alone and is incomplete. The sample contains 100,000 to 120,000 clones, 85% to 90% of which appear only once. The CDR3 is 16 amino acids. The trim removed 5 bases at V and 2 bases at J, leaving 9 bases unmatched. Germline V lookup: CDR1 SGHTA, CDR2 FQGTGA. Indicated time point: after dendritic cell vaccination, including at tumor progression/relapse. All glioblastoma patients lacked an isocitrate dehydrogenase mutation. V gene TRBV7-3 combines with J gene TRBJ2-1; TRBD1 aligns across 7 bases. The TCR sequence derives from a human donor with glioblastoma. This material consisted of blood, taken after dendritic cell vaccination. CDR3 sequence reads: CASSRQGMEAYNEQFF. The CDR3 DNA reads as TGTGCCAGCAGCCGACAGGGAATGGAAGCCTACAATGAGCAGTTCTTC.